This T cell receptor beta chain was captured in a study of T cell changes during pregnancy in multiple sclerosis. A remark on this clone: At the DNA level, this CDR3 is encoded by other sequences in the same sample as well.

Per the germline V gene, CDR1 is SGHDT and CDR2 is YYEEEE. The CDR3 runs to 13 residues. Trimming left V 0 bases short and J 5 bases short, with 6 bases between. Here immunoSEQ multiplex PCR was the method, and the copy in TCRdb shows in-frame clones only, minus some. Among 35,000 to 45,000 clones listed, 92% were seen once. This chain joins TRBV5-6 and TRBJ1-5, with D perhaps TRBD1 (5 bases). The sample in question was CD8+ T cells from peripheral blood mononuclear cells, obtained in the first trimester of pregnancy. The clonotype was recovered from a female donor with multiple sclerosis, enrolled in a pregnancy study. The CDR3: CASSLGGDQPQHF. In nucleotides, the CDR3 is TGTGCCAGCAGCTTGGGGGGCGATCAGCCCCAGCATTTT.